These T cell receptor beta chains were read from a single sample in a study of cytomegalovirus exposure and HLA in healthy donors. Repertoires were generated with immunoSEQ multiplex PCR, while TCRdb's copy carries only in-frame clones and drops some. In the table there are around 190,000 clones, around 85% of which are singletons. The material sequenced was PBMCs. The source of these receptors is a man aged 18 to 29 in good health and CMV-seronegative. Each CDR3 is given with its conserved first and last residue. The order of the fields is clone size, D gene, CDR3 length, J gene, V gene, CDR3 DNA, CDR3 protein. A D gene is named only where the DNA matches it firmly. A clone size is listed for some rows: how often the clone was seen (once, few, many), or a class if it is expanded.

>NA|NA|13|TRBJ1-2|TRBV15
TGTGCCACCAGCAGAGAAGGACAGCGGGGCTACACCTTC
CATSREGQRGYTF
>NA|TRBD1|16|TRBJ2-2|TRBV15
TGTGCCACCAGCAGGGGGACAGGGGGGCGCACCGGGGAGCTGTTTTTT
CATSRGTGGRTGELFF
>NA|NA|15|TRBJ1-6|TRBV27
TGTGCCAGCAGTTTATCACGCGGGGTTAGTTCACCCCTCCACTTT
CASSLSRGVSSPLHF
>NA|TRBD1|15|TRBJ1-2|TRBV5-1
TGCGCCAGCAGCCCGGGACAGGGAAACTTAGATGGCTACACCTTC
CASSPGQGNLDGYTF
>NA|NA|17|TRBJ2-7|TRBV7-2
TGTGCCAGCAGCTTACCGAGGGTTGAACCACGAAACTACGAGCAGTACTTC
CASSLPRVEPRNYEQYF
>NA|NA|13|TRBJ2-7|TRBV9
TGTGCCAGCAGCGTAGAGAGGGGGACCGAGCAGTACTTC
CASSVERGTEQYF
>NA|TRBD1|16|TRBJ2-3|TRBV7-9
TGTGCCAGCAGCCCTGGTGACAGGGCGAGCACAGATACGCAGTATTTT
CASSPGDRASTDTQYF
>NA|NA|13|TRBJ2-7|TRBV27
TGTGCCAGCAGTTCAATACTAAGGTACGAGCAGTACTTC
CASSSILRYEQYF
>NA|NA|18|TRBJ1-3|TRBV18
TGTGCCAGCTCACTAAATACGCGGGGAGTCACAACTGGAAACACCATATATTTT
CASSLNTRGVTTGNTIYF
>NA|NA|13|TRBJ1-2|TRBV6-6
TGTGCCAGCAGTTACGTCCAGGGGATGGGCTACACCTTC
CASSYVQGMGYTF
>NA|NA|16|TRBJ1-5|TRBV6-1
TGTGCCAGCAGTGGAGGGGGAGACAGGCCCAATCAGCCCCAGCATTTT
CASSGGGDRPNQPQHF
>NA|NA|14|TRBJ1-2|TRBV6-5
TGTGCCAGCAGTTCAGGGGCACCTTCGGGGGGCTACACCTTC
CASSSGAPSGGYTF
>NA|NA|16|TRBJ1-3|TRBV30
TGTGCCTGGAGTAAATATGGACAGCTCTCTGGAAACACCATATATTTT
CAWSKYGQLSGNTIYF
>few|NA|13|TRBJ1-6|TRBV2
TGTGCCAGCAGGGGTAAGGGAGGTTCACCCCTCCACTTT
CASRGKGGSPLHF
>NA|TRBD1|14|TRBJ1-2|TRBV5-1
TGCGCCAGCAGCTGGGGACAGGGGAGCTATGGCTACACCTTC
CASSWGQGSYGYTF
>NA|TRBD1|14|TRBJ2-3|TRBV18
TGTGCCAGCTCACCGGGGACAGGGACAGATACGCAGTATTTT
CASSPGTGTDTQYF
>NA|TRBD1|14|TRBJ2-5|TRBV30
TGTGCCTGGAGTGGGGACAGGGGGTCGGAGACCCAGTACTTC
CAWSGDRGSETQYF
>NA|NA|13|TRBJ1-2|TRBV2
TGTGCCAGCAGTGGTCGAGCTAACTATGGCTACACCTTC
CASSGRANYGYTF
>NA|NA|12|TRBJ1-2|TRBV11-2
TGTGCCAGCAGCCCAGCGGGCAGTGGCTACACCTTC
CASSPAGSGYTF
>NA|TRBD2|15|TRBJ2-3|TRBV10-3
TGTGCCACCACCGGGGCGGGAGGGAGCACAGATACGCAGTATTTT
CATTGAGGSTDTQYF
>NA|NA|16|TRBJ2-5|TRBV11-2
TGTGCCAGCAGCATGACGCCGGGACAAATGGGGGAGACCCAGTACTTC
CASSMTPGQMGETQYF
>few|NA|15|TRBJ2-7|TRBV5-1
TGCGCCAGCAGCTTAATCTCCGGGAGCCCGGGGGAGCAGTACTTC
CASSLISGSPGEQYF
>NA|NA|14|TRBJ1-1|TRBV18
TGTGCCAGCTCACCACGATTGGGCGACACTGAAGCTTTCTTT
CASSPRLGDTEAFF
>NA|TRBD1|14|TRBJ1-3|TRBV11-2
TGTGCCAGCAGCCGCGACAGGGGGAGAAACACCATATATTTT
CASSRDRGRNTIYF
>NA|TRBD1|15|TRBJ1-3|TRBV5-1
TGCGCCAGCACCACAGAGGGACAGGCTGGAAACACCATATATTTT
CASTTEGQAGNTIYF
>once|NA|15|TRBJ2-7|TRBV7-2
TGTGCCAGCAGCTTTGACATAGGTCTCTCCTACGAGCAGTACTTC
CASSFDIGLSYEQYF
>NA|NA|15|TRBJ2-2|TRBV10-3
TGTGCCATAAGACTTGACAGACCGAACACCGGGGAGCTGTTTTTT
CAIRLDRPNTGELFF
>NA|NA|15|TRBJ1-6|TRBV19
TGTGCCAGTACCTTTGGGAGCCGCTATAATTCACCCCTCCACTTT
CASTFGSRYNSPLHF
>NA|NA|14|TRBJ1-4|TRBV7-8
TGTGCCAGCAGCCGGGGGTGGACTAATGAAAAACTGTTTTTT
CASSRGWTNEKLFF
>NA|TRBD1|18|TRBJ1-2|TRBV19
TGTGCCAGTAGTATAGATCTTGCCCCCACCGGGACAGACTATGGCTACACCTTC
CASSIDLAPTGTDYGYTF